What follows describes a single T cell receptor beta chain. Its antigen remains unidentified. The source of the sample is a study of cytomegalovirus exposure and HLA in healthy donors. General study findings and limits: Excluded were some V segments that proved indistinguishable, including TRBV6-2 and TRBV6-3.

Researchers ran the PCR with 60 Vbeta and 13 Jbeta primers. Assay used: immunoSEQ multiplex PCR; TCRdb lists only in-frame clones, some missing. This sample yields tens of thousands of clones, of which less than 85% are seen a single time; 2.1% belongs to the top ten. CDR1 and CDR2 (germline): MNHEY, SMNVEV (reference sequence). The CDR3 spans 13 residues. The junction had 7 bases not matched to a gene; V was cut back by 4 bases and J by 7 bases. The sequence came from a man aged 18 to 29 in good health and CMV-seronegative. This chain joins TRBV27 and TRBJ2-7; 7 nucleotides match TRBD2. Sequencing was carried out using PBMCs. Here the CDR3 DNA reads TGTGCCAGCAGTTGGGCGGGAGCTGGAGAGCAGTACTTC. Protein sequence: CASSWAGAGEQYF.